This T cell receptor (beta chain) originates from a study of tumor-infiltrating lymphocytes in primary liver carcinoma. Bulk tissue was left unsorted, and RNA and DNA were co-extracted from 20-30 mg of it. The table lists this clonotype with many counts. Starting material of 450 to 550 ng total RNA yielded TCR beta cDNA via a constant-region primer. Amplification in three nested multiplex PCR rounds with slightly modified ARM-PCR gave rise to TCR beta libraries. Investigators reported that the first two PCR rounds, at around 11 cycles each, used TRBV1-TRBV30 forward primers with a C-beta reverse primer. TCRdb ran MiXCR on the multiplex PCR reads and lists one entry per CDR3 protein. This repertoire shows 100,000 or so distinct CDR3 sequences, about 70% found once; its top ten account for approximately 12%. The CDR3 is 16 amino acids. J gave up 4 bases and V 5 bases, and 10 bases lay outside the gene matches. From germline, CDR1 is KGHDR and CDR2 SFDVKD.

Sequenced sample: liver tumor tissue from sampling region 2. Noted subset: tumor region T2, inferior pole. The sequence was collected from an older woman with primary liver carcinoma and hepatitis B virus infection. The genes are TRBV24-1 and TRBJ2-1, with 7 bases aligning to TRBD2. As DNA, the CDR3 is TGTGCCACCAGTGCCACCGACGGCGGGAGTTACAATGAGCAGTTCTTC. This codes for CATSATDGGSYNEQFF.